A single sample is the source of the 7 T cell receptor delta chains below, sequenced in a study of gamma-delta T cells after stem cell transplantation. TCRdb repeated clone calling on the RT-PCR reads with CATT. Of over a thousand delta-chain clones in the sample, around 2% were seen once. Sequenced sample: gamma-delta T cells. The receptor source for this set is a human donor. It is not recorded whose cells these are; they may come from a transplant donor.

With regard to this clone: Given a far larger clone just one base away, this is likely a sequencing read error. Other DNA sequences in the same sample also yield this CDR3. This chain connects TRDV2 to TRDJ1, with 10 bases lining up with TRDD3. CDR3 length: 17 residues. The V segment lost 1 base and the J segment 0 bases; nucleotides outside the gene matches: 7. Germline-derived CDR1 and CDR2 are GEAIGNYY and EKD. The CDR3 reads CACDTLGDPAYTDKLIF. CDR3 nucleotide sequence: TGTGCCTGTGACACACTGGGGGATCCGGCGTACACCGATAAACTCATCTTT.

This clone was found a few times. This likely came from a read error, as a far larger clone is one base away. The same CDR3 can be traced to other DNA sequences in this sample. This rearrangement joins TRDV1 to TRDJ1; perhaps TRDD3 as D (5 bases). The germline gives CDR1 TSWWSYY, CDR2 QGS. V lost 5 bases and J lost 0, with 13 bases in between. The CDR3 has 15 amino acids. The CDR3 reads CALGPPGVHTDKLIF. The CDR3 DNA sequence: TGTGCTCTTGGGCCTCCGGGGGTCCACACCGATAAACTCATCTTT.

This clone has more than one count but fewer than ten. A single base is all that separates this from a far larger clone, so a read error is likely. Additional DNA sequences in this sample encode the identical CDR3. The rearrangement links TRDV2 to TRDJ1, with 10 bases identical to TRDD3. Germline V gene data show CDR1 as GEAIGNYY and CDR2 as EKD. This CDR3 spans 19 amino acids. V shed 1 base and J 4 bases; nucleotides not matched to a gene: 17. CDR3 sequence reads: CACDTSFTGGYAHFDKLIF. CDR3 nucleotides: TGTGCCTGTGACACGAGCTTCACAGGGGGATACGCGCACTTCGATAAACTCATCTTT.

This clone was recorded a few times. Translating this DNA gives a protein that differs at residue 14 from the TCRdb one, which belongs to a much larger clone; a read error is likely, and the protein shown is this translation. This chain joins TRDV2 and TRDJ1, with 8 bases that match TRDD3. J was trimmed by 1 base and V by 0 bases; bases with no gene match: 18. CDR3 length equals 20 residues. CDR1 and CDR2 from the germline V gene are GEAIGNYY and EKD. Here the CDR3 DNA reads TGTGCCTGTGACACCCCCCGTTCCTGGGGGACCGAATTGTGCACCGATAAACTCATCTTT. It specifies CACDTPRSWGTELCTDKLIF.

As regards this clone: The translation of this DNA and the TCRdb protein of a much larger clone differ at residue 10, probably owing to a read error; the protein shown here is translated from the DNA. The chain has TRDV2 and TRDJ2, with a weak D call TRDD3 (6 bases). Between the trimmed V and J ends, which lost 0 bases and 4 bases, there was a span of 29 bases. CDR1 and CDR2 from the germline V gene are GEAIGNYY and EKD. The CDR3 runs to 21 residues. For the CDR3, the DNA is TGTGCCTGTGACACCGTGTCTAGGGGGAAACCTTCGCGTCAAGAGACAGCACAACTCTTCTTT. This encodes CACDTVSRGKPSRQETAQLFF.

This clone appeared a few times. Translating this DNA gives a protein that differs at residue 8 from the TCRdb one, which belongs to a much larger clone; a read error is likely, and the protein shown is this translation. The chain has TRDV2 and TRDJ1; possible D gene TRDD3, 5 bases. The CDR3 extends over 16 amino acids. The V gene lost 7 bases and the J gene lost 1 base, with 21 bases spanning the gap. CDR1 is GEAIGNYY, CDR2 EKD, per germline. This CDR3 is CACQSLGEYLTDKLIF. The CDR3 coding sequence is TGTGCCTGCCAAAGCCTTGGGGAATACCTCACCGATAAACTCATCTTT.

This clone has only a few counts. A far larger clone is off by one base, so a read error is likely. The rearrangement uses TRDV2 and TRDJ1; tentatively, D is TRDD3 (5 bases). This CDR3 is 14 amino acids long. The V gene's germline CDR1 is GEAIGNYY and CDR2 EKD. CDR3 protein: CACGTVGENFKLIF. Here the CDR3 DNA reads TGTGCCTGTGGCACCGTAGGGGAGAACTTTAAACTCATCTTT.